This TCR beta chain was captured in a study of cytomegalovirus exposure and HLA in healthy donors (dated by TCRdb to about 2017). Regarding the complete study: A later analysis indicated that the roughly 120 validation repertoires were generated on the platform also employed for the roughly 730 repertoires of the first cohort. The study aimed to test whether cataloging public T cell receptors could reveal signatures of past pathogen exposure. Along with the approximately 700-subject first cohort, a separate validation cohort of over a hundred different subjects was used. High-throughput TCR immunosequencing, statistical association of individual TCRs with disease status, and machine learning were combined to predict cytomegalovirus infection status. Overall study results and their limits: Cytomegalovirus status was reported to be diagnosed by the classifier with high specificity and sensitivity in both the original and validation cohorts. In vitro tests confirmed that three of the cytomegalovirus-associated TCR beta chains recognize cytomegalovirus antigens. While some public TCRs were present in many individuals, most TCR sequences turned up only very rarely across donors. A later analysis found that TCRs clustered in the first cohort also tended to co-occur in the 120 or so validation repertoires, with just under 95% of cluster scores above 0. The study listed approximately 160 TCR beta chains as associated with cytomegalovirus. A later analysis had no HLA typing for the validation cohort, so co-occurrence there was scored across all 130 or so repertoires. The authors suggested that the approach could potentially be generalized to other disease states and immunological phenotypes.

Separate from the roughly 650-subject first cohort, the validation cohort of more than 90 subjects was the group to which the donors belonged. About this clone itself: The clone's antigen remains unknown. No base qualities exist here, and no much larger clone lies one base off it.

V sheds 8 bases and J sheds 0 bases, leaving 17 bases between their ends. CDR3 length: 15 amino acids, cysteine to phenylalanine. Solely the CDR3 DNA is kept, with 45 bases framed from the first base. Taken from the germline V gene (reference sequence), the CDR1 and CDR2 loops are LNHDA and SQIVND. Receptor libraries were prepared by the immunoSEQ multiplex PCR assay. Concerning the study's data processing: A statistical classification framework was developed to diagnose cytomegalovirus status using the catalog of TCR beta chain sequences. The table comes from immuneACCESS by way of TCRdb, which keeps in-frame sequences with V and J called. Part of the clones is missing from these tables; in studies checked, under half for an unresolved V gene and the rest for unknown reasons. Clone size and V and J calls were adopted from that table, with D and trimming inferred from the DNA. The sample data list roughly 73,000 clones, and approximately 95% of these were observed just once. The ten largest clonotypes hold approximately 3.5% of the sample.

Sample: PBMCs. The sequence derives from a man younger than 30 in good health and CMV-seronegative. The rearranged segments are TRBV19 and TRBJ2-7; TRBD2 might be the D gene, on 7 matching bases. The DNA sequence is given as TGTGCCAGTGGACAGTCGGGCGGGGGCTCCTACGAGCAGTACTTC. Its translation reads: CASGQSGGGSYEQYF.